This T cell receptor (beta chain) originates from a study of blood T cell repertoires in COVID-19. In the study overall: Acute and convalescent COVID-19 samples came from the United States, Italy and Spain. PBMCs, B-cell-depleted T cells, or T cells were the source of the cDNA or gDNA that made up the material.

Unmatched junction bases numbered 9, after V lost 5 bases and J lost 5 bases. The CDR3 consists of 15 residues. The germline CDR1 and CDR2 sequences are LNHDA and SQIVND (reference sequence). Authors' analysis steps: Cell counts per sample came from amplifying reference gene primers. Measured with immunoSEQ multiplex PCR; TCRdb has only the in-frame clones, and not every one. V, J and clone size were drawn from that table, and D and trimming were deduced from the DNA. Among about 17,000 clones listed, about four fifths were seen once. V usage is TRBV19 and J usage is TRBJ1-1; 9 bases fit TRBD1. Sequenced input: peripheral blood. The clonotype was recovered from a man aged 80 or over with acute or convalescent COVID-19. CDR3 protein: CASSAGQGRSTEAFF. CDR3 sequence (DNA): TGTGCCAGTAGTGCCGGACAGGGGCGGTCGACTGAAGCTTTCTTT.